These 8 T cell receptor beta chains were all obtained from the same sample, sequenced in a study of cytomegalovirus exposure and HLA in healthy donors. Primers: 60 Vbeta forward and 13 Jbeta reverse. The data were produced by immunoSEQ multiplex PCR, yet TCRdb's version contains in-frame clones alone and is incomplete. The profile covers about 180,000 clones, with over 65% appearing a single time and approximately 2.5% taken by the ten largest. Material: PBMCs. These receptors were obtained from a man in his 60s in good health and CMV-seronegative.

CDR3 in DNA: TGTGCCAGCTCACCGGGGACAGGGAGGGTCGTCTACACCTTC. Amino acids: CASSPGTGRVVYTF. The J gene is TRBJ1-2, the V gene TRBV18; 9 bases line up with TRBD1. The CDR3 totals 14 residues. V gave up 3 bases and J gave up 10 bases; unmatched junction bases: 9. CDR1 KGHSH and CDR2 LQKENI come from the germline V gene.

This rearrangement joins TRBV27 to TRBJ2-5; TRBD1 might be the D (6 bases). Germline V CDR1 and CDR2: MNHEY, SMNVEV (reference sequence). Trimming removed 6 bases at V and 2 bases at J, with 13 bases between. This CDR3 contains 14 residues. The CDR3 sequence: CASRETGRQETQYF. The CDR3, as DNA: TGTGCCAGCAGAGAGACAGGCCGTCAAGAGACCCAGTACTTC.

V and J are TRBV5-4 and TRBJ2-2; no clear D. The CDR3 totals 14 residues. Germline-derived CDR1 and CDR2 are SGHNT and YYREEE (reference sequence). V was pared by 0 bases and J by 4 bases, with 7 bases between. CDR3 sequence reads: CASSLVSGTGELFF. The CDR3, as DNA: TGTGCCAGCAGCTTGGTGTCGGGCACCGGGGAGCTGTTTTTT.

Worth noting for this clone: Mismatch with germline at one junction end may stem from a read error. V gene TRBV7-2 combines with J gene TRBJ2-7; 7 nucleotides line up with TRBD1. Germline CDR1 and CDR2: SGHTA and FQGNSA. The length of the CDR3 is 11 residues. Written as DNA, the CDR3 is TGTGCCAGCAGCTTGGGGATGGGACAGCACTTC. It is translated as CASSLGMGQHF.

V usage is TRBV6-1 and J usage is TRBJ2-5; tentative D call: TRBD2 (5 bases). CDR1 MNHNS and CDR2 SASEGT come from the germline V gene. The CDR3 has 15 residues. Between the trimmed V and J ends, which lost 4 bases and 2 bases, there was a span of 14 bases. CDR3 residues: CASSVGGLFQETQYF. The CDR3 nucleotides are TGTGCCAGCAGTGTGGGCGGGTTGTTTCAAGAGACCCAGTACTTC.

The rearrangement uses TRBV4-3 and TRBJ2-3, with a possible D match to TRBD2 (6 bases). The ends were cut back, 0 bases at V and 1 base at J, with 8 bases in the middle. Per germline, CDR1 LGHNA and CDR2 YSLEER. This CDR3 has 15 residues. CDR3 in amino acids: CASSQEASGTDTQYF. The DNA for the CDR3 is TGCGCCAGCAGCCAAGAGGCTAGCGGCACAGATACGCAGTATTTT.

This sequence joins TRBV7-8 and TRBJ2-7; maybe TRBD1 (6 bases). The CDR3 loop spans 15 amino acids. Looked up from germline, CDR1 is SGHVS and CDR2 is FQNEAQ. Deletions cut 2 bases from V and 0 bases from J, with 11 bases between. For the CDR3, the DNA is TGTGCCAGCAGCTTATATACAGGGAGCTCCTACGAGCAGTACTTC. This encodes CASSLYTGSSYEQYF.

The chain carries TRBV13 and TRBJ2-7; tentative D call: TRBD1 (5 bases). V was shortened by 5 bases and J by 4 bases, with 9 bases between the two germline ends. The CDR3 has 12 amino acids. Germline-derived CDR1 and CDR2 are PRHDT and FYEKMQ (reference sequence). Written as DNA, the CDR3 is TGTGCCAGCAGCCGCCCAGGGTACGAGCAGTACTTC. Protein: CASSRPGYEQYF.